This T cell receptor beta chain emerged from a study of blood T cell repertoires in COVID-19. Study as a whole: PBMCs, B-cell-depleted T cells, or T cells provided the cDNA or gDNA that made up the material.

This clone has a single count. V lost 4 bases and J lost 1, with 11 bases in between. There are 13 residues in the CDR3. Per germline, CDR1 SQVTM and CDR2 ANQGSEA. Enrolled through a virtual design, the participants were between roughly 18 and 89 years of age and came from some 26 US areas. How the authors handled the data: Nucleated cell counts were estimated from reference gene primer amplification. Sequencing used immunoSEQ multiplex PCR; TCRdb keeps in-frame clones, though not all of them. V and J calls and clone size follow that table, whereas D and trimming were derived from the DNA. Of 250,000 to 300,000 clones in the sample, around 93% were seen once.

This sequence joins TRBV29-1 and TRBJ2-7; possible D gene TRBD2, 5 bases. Sequencing used PBMCs or T cells enriched from blood (not recorded which). The sequence came from a human donor in a cohort exposed to, infected with or recovered from COVID-19 (not recorded which). The donor label of this sample is uncertain. CDR3 loop: CSVVTAVSYEQYF. CDR3 in DNA: TGCAGCGTTGTAACAGCGGTTTCCTACGAGCAGTACTTC.